The following is a T cell receptor (beta chain) sequence with its context. Its antigen is not identified. The data were taken from a study of CD8+ T cells in alopecia areata. Extracted RNA was reverse transcribed into cDNA, the sequencing template. The repertoire was sequenced with immunoSEQ multiplex PCR; TCRdb's copy has only in-frame clones and lacks some. The top ten clones hold about a sixth of a sample with about 100,000 clones, roughly 60% of them seen once. The CDR3 length is 16 residues. The V gene's germline CDR1 is SGHAT and CDR2 FQNNGV. Unmatched junction bases numbered 6, after V lost 5 bases and J lost 0 bases. Study observations and caveats: Tofacitinib significantly brought down scalp clonality and expanded CD8+ clones among top 100.

Specified treatment: oral pan-JAK inhibitor, 5-10 mg twice daily. The sample consisted of CD8+ T cells sorted from blood, taken between weeks 55 and 65, from a patient treated with tofacitinib. V usage is TRBV11-2 and J usage is TRBJ2-4; TRBD1 agrees at 8 bases. The receptor's source is a human donor with alopecia areata. As DNA, the CDR3 is TGTGCCAGCAGCCCAGGACAGGGATTAGCCAAAAACATTCAGTACTTC. It translates to CASSPGQGLAKNIQYF.